A selection of T cell receptor beta chains follows, all from one sample in a study of cytomegalovirus exposure and HLA in healthy donors. TCRdb's copy holds only in-frame clones and misses some; the assay was immunoSEQ multiplex PCR. The sample has more than 90,000 clones, about 80% seen once. Sequenced material: PBMCs. The receptors originated from a man aged 35-49 years in good health and CMV-seronegative. CDR3s include the opening cysteine and the closing phenylalanine or tryptophan. The D gene is left open where the match is weak. For some rows the clone size is stated as once, few or many, or as a class when expanded; others skip it.

v_gene	abundance	j_gene	d_gene	CDR3aa	CDR3nt
TRBV6-1	few	TRBJ1-1	TRBD1	CASSEAQGATEAFF	TGTGCCAGCAGTGAAGCGCAGGGGGCCACTGAAGCTTTCTTT
TRBV7-8	few	TRBJ2-5	-	CASSWQGSQTQYF	TGTGCCAGCAGCTGGCAGGGGTCGCAGACCCAGTACTTC
TRBV5-1	few	TRBJ2-1	-	CASSLTGTGSSNEQFF	TGCGCCAGCAGCTTGACCGGGACTGGGTCATCCAATGAGCAGTTCTTC
TRBV30	-	TRBJ1-2	TRBD1	CAGTQGAGGYTF	TGTGCCGGGACTCAGGGGGCAGGAGGCTACACCTTC
TRBV7-8	-	TRBJ2-1	-	CASSLANNEQFF	TGTGCCAGCAGCTTAGCCAACAATGAGCAGTTCTTC
TRBV19	-	TRBJ2-7	-	CASSIDSRSSYEQYF	TGTGCCAGTAGTATAGACTCTAGGAGCTCCTACGAGCAGTACTTC
TRBV7-9	few	TRBJ1-2	TRBD1	CASSLPWDRVGSGYTF	TGTGCCAGCAGCCTCCCCTGGGACAGGGTAGGTTCTGGCTACACCTTC
TRBV9	medium-sized	TRBJ1-2	TRBD1	CASSDPGQGAYGYTF	TGTGCCAGCAGCGACCCGGGACAGGGGGCCTATGGCTACACCTTC
TRBV5-6	-	TRBJ1-1	TRBD1	CASSHRPTGRHTEAFF	TGTGCCAGCAGCCACCGACCGACAGGGCGACACACTGAAGCTTTCTTT
TRBV9	-	TRBJ2-1	TRBD2	CASSPGGGSYNEQFF	TGTGCCAGCAGCCCCGGGGGGGGCAGTTACAATGAGCAGTTCTTC
TRBV7-9	-	TRBJ2-7	-	CASTPGQGGSYEQYF	TGTGCCAGCACCCCTGGGCAGGGAGGCTCCTACGAGCAGTACTTC
TRBV27	-	TRBJ2-7	TRBD1	CASSLIPGQGSYEQYF	TGTGCCAGCAGTTTGATCCCGGGACAGGGATCCTACGAGCAGTACTTC
TRBV4-1	-	TRBJ2-3	-	CASSQEGRGTDTQYF	TGCGCCAGCAGCCAAGAAGGCAGGGGCACAGATACGCAGTATTTT
TRBV9	-	TRBJ1-6	TRBD1	CASSSRGGQGNSPLHF	TGTGCCAGCAGCTCTCGAGGGGGACAGGGCAATTCACCCCTCCACTTT
TRBV6-1	-	TRBJ1-4	-	CASSEALVGRTNEKLFF	TGTGCCAGCAGTGAAGCGCTGGTCGGGAGGACTAATGAAAAACTGTTTTTT
TRBV5-1	-	TRBJ1-4	TRBD1	CASSPGTASNEKLFF	TGCGCCAGCAGCCCCGGGACAGCCTCAAATGAAAAACTGTTTTTT
TRBV2	-	TRBJ2-7	-	CASSEATEGAYEQYF	TGTGCCAGCAGTGAAGCGACAGAGGGGGCCTACGAGCAGTACTTC
TRBV19	-	TRBJ2-1	TRBD2	CASSPPGLAIYNEQFF	TGTGCCAGTAGTCCCCCCGGACTAGCGATCTACAATGAGCAGTTCTTC
TRBV7-6	-	TRBJ2-5	TRBD1	CASSSRTGGETQYF	TGTGCCAGCAGCTCCCGGACAGGGGGCGAGACCCAGTACTTC
TRBV6-1	-	TRBJ2-2	TRBD1	CASSDRGRGGPNTGELFF	TGTGCCAGCAGTGATAGGGGGCGTGGGGGCCCGAACACCGGGGAGCTGTTTTTT
TRBV2	-	TRBJ1-1	TRBD1	CASRGVRGQNTEAFF	TGTGCCAGCAGGGGTGTGAGGGGGCAGAACACTGAAGCTTTCTTT
TRBV5-4	-	TRBJ1-1	-	CASSLVKNTEAFF	TGTGCCAGCAGCTTGGTTAAGAACACTGAAGCTTTCTTT
TRBV7-2	-	TRBJ1-1	-	CASSLGGGGGTEAFF	TGTGCCAGCAGCTTAGGGGGGGGTGGTGGGACTGAAGCTTTCTTT
TRBV28	-	TRBJ2-4	-	CASSLTGEGDIQYF	TGTGCCAGCAGTTTAACGGGGGAAGGGGACATTCAGTACTTC
TRBV18	-	TRBJ1-2	-	CASSPLRGGSNGYTF	TGTGCCAGCTCACCACTGCGCGGGGGGAGTAATGGCTACACCTTC
TRBV27	-	TRBJ1-2	TRBD1	CASSSPGQEKDGYTF	TGTGCCAGCAGTTCCCCGGGACAGGAGAAGGATGGCTACACCTTC
TRBV19	-	TRBJ1-1	-	CARLALRNTEAFF	TGTGCCCGACTAGCCCTCCGGAACACTGAAGCTTTCTTT
TRBV28	-	TRBJ1-2	-	CASSDSGISGYTF	TGTGCCAGCAGTGATTCAGGGATCTCTGGCTACACCTTC
TRBV10-2	-	TRBJ1-2	-	CASSEQNYGYTF	TGCGCCAGCAGTGAACAGAACTATGGCTACACCTTC
TRBV6-6	-	TRBJ2-3	-	CASSYFYTDTQYF	TGTGCCAGCAGTTACTTCTACACAGATACGCAGTATTTT
TRBV18	once	TRBJ1-4	TRBD1	CASSRGQGGEKLFF	TGTGCCAGCTCACGTGGACAGGGAGGTGAAAAACTGTTTTTT
TRBV28	-	TRBJ1-1	-	CASSPTPAAFF	TGTGCCAGCAGTCCGACTCCGGCGGCTTTCTTT
TRBV7-9	-	TRBJ2-3	-	CASSLGTIRTDTQYF	TGTGCCAGCAGCTTAGGGACTATTAGGACAGATACGCAGTATTTT
TRBV6-5	few	TRBJ1-6	TRBD1	CASNPGQGKPLHF	TGTGCCAGCAACCCGGGACAGGGTAAACCCCTCCACTTT
TRBV11-2	-	TRBJ1-2	-	CASSLDHQGSGYTF	TGTGCCAGCAGCTTAGATCATCAGGGTTCCGGCTACACCTTC
TRBV27	-	TRBJ2-1	TRBD2	CASSISGGGPEEQFF	TGTGCCAGCAGTATTAGCGGGGGGGGACCGGAGGAGCAGTTCTTC
TRBV28	-	TRBJ2-1	TRBD2	CASTTGGSYNEQFF	TGTGCCAGTACCACGGGGGGCTCCTACAATGAGCAGTTCTTC
TRBV27	-	TRBJ1-5	-	CASSFVGQGNPQHF	TGTGCCAGCAGTTTCGTAGGGCAGGGGAATCCCCAGCATTTT
TRBV5-8	-	TRBJ2-1	TRBD2	CASSLQGLAGFEQFF	TGTGCCAGCAGCTTGCAGGGACTAGCGGGATTTGAGCAGTTCTTC
TRBV9	-	TRBJ1-1	TRBD1	CASSVGGTGVEAFF	TGTGCCAGCAGCGTAGGAGGGACAGGGGTTGAAGCTTTCTTT
TRBV6-4	-	TRBJ1-1	-	CASSDSMGLEAFF	TGTGCCAGCAGTGACTCGATGGGCCTTGAAGCTTTCTTT
TRBV7-9	-	TRBJ2-1	-	CASSLPHPRKFF	TGTGCCAGCAGCTTGCCGCACCCGAGGAAGTTCTTC
TRBV9	-	TRBJ2-1	-	CASSVAGGRYNEQFF	TGTGCCAGCAGCGTAGCGGGGGGCCGATACAATGAGCAGTTCTTC
TRBV6-6	-	TRBJ2-1	TRBD2	CASRLLAGGPGEQFF	TGTGCCAGCAGACTACTAGCGGGGGGGCCAGGTGAGCAGTTCTTC
TRBV19	-	TRBJ1-1	TRBD1	CASKRGGSGYTEAFF	TGTGCCAGTAAGCGAGGGGGCTCGGGGTACACTGAAGCTTTCTTT
TRBV29-1	once	TRBJ1-4	TRBD1	CSARDRVYEKLFF	TGCAGCGCTCGGGACAGGGTTTATGAAAAACTGTTTTTT
TRBV7-9	-	TRBJ1-4	-	CASSLGPGNEKLFF	TGTGCCAGCAGCTTAGGGCCGGGGAATGAAAAACTGTTTTTT
TRBV5-6	-	TRBJ2-3	TRBD1	CASSHRGPVDTQYF	TGTGCCAGCAGCCACAGGGGCCCCGTAGATACGCAGTATTTT
TRBV5-5	-	TRBJ1-6	-	CASRLGGNNSPLHF	TGTGCCAGCAGATTGGGGGGCAATAATTCACCCCTCCACTTT
TRBV10-2	once	TRBJ2-7	TRBD1	CASSEYLGQGGYEQYF	TGCGCCAGCAGTGAATACCTTGGACAGGGAGGCTACGAGCAGTACTTC
TRBV5-4	-	TRBJ1-2	-	CASSFRGIGYTF	TGTGCCAGCAGCTTTCGAGGGATCGGCTACACCTTC
TRBV2	-	TRBJ2-2	-	CASSGQNTGELFF	TGTGCCAGCAGCGGACAGAACACCGGGGAGCTGTTTTTT
TRBV6-1	-	TRBJ1-1	-	CASSEGGGTEAFF	TGTGCCAGCAGTGAAGGGGGAGGCACTGAAGCTTTCTTT
TRBV6-1	-	TRBJ1-4	-	CASSPGYEKLFF	TGTGCCAGTTCCCCAGGCTACGAAAAACTGTTTTTT
TRBV6-5	-	TRBJ1-2	TRBD1	CASSSAGTAHYGYTF	TGTGCCAGCAGCTCAGCTGGGACAGCTCACTATGGCTACACCTTC
TRBV7-2	few	TRBJ1-6	-	CASSLGAGDNSPLHF	TGTGCCAGCAGCTTAGGAGCAGGGGATAATTCACCCCTCCACTTT
TRBV27	-	TRBJ1-5	-	CASSPDSGWGNQPQHF	TGTGCCAGCAGCCCCGATTCGGGTTGGGGCAATCAGCCCCAGCATTTT